The clone carrying this T cell receptor (beta chain) occurred a few times. This CDR3 is 14 amino acids long. The germline V gene encodes CDR1 MGHDK and CDR2 SYGVNS. Trimming pared 5 bases from V and 5 bases from J, leaving 15 bases between. The data were taken from a study of blood T cell repertoires in COVID-19. The assay was immunoSEQ multiplex PCR, and TCRdb's table has in-frame clones only and misses some. This table has around 130,000 clones, about four fifths appearing once. This TCR was sampled from a human donor in a cohort sampled during active COVID-19. Sequenced: peripheral blood. The genes are TRBV25-1 and TRBJ1-1; maybe TRBD1 (5 bases). Here the CDR3 DNA reads TGTGCCAGCAGTTCCTCAGGGCCCCGGACTGAAGCTTTCTTT. It encodes CASSSSGPRTEAFF. The whole variable domain, remainder taken from reference TRBV25-1 and TRBJ1-1, is EADIYQTPRYLVIGTGKKITLECSQTMGHDKMYWYQQDPGMELHLIHYSYGVNSTEKGDLSSESTVSRIRTEHFPLTLESARPSHTSQYLCASSSSGPRTEAFFGQGTRLTVV.